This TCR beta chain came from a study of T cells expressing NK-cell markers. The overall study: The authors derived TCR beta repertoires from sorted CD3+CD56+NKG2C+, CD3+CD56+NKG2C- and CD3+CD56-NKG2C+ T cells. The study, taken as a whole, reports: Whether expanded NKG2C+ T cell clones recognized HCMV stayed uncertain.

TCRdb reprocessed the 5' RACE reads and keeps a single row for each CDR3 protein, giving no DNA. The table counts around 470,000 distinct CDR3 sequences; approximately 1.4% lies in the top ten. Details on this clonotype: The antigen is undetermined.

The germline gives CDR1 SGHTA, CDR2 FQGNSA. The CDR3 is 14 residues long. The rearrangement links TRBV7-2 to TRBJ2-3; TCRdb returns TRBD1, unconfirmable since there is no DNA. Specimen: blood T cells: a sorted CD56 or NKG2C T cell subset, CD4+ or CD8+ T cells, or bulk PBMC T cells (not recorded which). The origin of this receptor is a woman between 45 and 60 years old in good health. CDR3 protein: CATPRTDDTDTQYF.